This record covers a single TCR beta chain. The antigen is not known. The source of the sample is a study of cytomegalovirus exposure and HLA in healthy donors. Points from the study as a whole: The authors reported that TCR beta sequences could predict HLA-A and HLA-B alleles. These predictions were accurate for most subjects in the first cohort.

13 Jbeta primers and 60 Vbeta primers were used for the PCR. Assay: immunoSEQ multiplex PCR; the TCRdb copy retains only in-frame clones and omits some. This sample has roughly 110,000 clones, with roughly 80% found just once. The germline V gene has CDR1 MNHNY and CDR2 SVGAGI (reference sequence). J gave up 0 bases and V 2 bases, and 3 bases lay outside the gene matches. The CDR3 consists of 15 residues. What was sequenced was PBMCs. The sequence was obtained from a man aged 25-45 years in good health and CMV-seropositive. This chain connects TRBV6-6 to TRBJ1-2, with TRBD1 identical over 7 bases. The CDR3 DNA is TGTGCCAGCAGTTACCGACAGGGCGCTAACTATGGCTACACCTTC. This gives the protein CASSYRQGANYGYTF.